This T cell receptor beta chain was sequenced during a study of T cell repertoires in cytomegalovirus infection. Germline V gene data show CDR1 as SEHNR and CDR2 as FQNEAQ (reference sequence). The V end was cut by 4 bases, the J end by 6 bases, with 16 bases between. The CDR3 runs to 15 residues. One entry per CDR3 protein results from TCRdb running MiXCR on the reads. The sample lists 160,000 or so distinct CDR3 sequences, 15% to 20% occurring once. This clonotype turned up a few times. The clonotype originates from a human donor in good health (CMV status not recorded). Some clones in this sample may be carry-over from other donors' samples. The J gene is TRBJ2-4, the V gene TRBV7-9; D is undetermined. Sequencing was done on a sample of CD8+ T cells from PBMCs. In DNA, the CDR3 is TGTGCCAGCAGCTACGACTGGGATAACGGAAACATTCAGTACTTC. Protein: CASSYDWDNGNIQYF.